The 8 T cell receptor beta chains below all came from one sample that was sequenced in a study of blood T cell repertoires in COVID-19 (dated by TCRdb to the early 2020s). Library preparation used the immunoSEQ multiplex PCR assay. Entries here come from immuneACCESS through TCRdb and include only in-frame sequences with V and J called. Some clones fail to appear in such tables; in the studies checked, an unresolved V gene covers under half of the shortfall, and the cause of the remainder is unknown. This sample has 120,000 or so clones in its table, and roughly four fifths of those were observed once. The top ten hold roughly 15% of the sample. Sequences were obtained from peripheral blood. The receptors come from a man aged 25-45 years with COVID-19, enrolled during active disease.

The chain employs TRBV3-1 (or the pseudogene TRBV3-2) and TRBJ2-2; 12 positions match TRBD1. The V gene's germline CDR1 is LGHDT and CDR2 YNNKEL (reference sequence). This CDR3 comprises 18 residues. V was clipped by 3 bases and J by 3 bases; unmatched bases: 8. The chain's CDR3 is CASSHQGGQGAYTGELFF. The CDR3 DNA follows: TGTGCCAGCAGCCACCAGGGGGGACAGGGGGCGTACACCGGGGAGCTGTTTTTT.

V usage is TRBV7-9 and J usage is TRBJ1-6; possibly TRBD1 for D (5 bases). Germline V lookup: CDR1 SEHNR, CDR2 FQNEAQ (reference sequence). V was pared by 1 base and J by 5 bases, with 6 bases between. The CDR3 has 14 amino acids. The CDR3 sequence: CASSLGQNNSPLHF. The CDR3 bases are TGTGCCAGCAGCTTAGGACAGAATAATTCACCCCTCCACTTT.

V is TRBV19 and J is TRBJ1-5, with a weak D call TRBD1 (5 bases). CDR1 is LNHDA and CDR2 is SQIVND in the germline V gene (reference sequence). Trimming pared 2 bases from V and 0 bases from J, leaving 8 bases between. The CDR3 runs to 15 residues. The CDR3 sequence: CASSIYRYSNQPQHF. Written as DNA, the CDR3 is TGTGCCAGTAGTATATACAGGTATAGCAATCAGCCCCAGCATTTT.

This rearrangement joins TRBV5-8 to TRBJ2-1, with D possibly TRBD1 on 5 matching bases. The V gene's germline CDR1 is SGHTS and CDR2 YDEGEE. V was trimmed by 4 bases and J by 4 bases, leaving 9 bases between them. The CDR3 contains 13 residues. CDR3 in amino acids: CASSTAGYNEQFF. The CDR3 nucleotides are TGTGCCAGCAGCACTGCAGGGTACAATGAGCAGTTCTTC.

This chain uses TRBV7-8 with TRBJ1-2; D uncertain. The germline gives CDR1 SGHVS, CDR2 FQNEAQ. V gave up 6 bases and J gave up 4 bases, with 24 bases separating them. The length of the CDR3 is 17 residues. CDR3 in DNA: TGTGCCAGCAGTCCTATACGAATGCGGAGGGTGTCCTATGGCTACACCTTC. This encodes CASSPIRMRRVSYGYTF.

The CDR3 DNA reads TGCGCCAGCAGCCATTTTGGAGCCAACACTGAAGCTTTCTTT. Translation: CASSHFGANTEAFF. The chain carries TRBV4-1 and TRBJ1-1; D is undetermined. The germline gives CDR1 MGHRA, CDR2 YSYEKL. Trimming shortened V by 3 bases and J by 2 bases, and 10 bases separated the two germline ends. The CDR3 loop spans 14 amino acids.

This clone was seen more than once but under ten times. The chain uses TRBV28 and TRBJ1-2; D unclear. Germline V gives CDR1 MDHEN, CDR2 SYDVKM. The CDR3 length is 12 residues. Trimming cost V 10 bases and J 4 bases, with 13 bases left between them. CDR3 sequence: CATSGVVYGYTF. In nucleotides, the CDR3 is TGTGCCACCTCCGGGGTTGTCTATGGCTACACCTTC.

This rearrangement joins TRBV10-3 to TRBJ2-3; D possibly corresponds to TRBD1 (6 bases). This CDR3 has 12 residues. The germline V gene encodes CDR1 ENHRY and CDR2 SYGVKD. V was pared by 10 bases and J by 4 bases, with 12 bases between. DNA for the CDR3: TGTGCCACCGGGCAGGGGTCAGATACGCAGTATTTT. It encodes CATGQGSDTQYF.